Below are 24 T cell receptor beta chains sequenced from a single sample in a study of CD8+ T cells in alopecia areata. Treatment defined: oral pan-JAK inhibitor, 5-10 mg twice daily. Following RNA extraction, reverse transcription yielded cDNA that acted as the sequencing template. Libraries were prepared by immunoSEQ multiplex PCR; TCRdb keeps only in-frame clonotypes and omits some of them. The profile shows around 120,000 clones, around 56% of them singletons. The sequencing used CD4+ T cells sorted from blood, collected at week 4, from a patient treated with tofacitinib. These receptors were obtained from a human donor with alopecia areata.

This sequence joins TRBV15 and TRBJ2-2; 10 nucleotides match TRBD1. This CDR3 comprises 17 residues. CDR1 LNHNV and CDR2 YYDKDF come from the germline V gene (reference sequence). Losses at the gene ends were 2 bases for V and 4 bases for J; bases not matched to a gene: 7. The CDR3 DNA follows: TGTGCCACCAGCAGACCTAGACAGGGGGCTTTCACCGGGGAGCTGTTTTTT. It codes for CATSRPRQGAFTGELFF.

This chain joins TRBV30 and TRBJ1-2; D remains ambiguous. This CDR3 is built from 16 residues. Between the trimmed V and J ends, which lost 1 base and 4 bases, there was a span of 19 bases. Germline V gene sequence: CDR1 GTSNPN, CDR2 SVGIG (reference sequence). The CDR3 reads CAWSAPAGSSLYGYTF. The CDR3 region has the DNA TGTGCCTGGAGTGCGCCCGCGGGGAGTTCGCTCTATGGCTACACCTTC.

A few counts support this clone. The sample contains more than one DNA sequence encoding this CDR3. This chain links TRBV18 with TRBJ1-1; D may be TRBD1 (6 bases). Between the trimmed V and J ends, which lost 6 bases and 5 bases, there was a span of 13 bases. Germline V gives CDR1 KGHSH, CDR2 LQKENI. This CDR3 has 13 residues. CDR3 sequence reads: CASSPGEGTEAFF. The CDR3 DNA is TGTGCCAGCTCCCCAGGGGAGGGGACTGAAGCTTTCTTT.

CDR3 loop: CASSSGTASSEQYF. The CDR3 region has the DNA TGCGCCAGCAGTTCCGGGACAGCTTCTTCTGAGCAGTACTTC. This rearrangement joins TRBV5-1 to TRBJ2-7, with TRBD1 identical over 7 bases. CDR1 SGHRS and CDR2 YFSETQ come from the germline V gene. The CDR3 runs to 14 residues. V dropped 5 bases and J dropped 7; count of bases not matched to a gene: 12. Full variable domain (missing parts from reference TRBV5-1 and TRBJ2-7): KAGVTQTPRYLIKTRGQQVTLSCSPISGHRSVSWYQQTPGQGLQFLFEYFSETQRNKGNFPGRFSGRQFSNSRSEMNVSTLELGDSALYLCASSSGTASSEQYFGPGTRLTVT.

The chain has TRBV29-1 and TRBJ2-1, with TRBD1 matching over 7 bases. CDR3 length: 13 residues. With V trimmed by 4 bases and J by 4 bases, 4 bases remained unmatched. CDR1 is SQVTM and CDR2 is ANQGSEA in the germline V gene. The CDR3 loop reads CSVALGQYNEQFF. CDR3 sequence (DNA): TGCAGCGTTGCTCTGGGACAGTACAATGAGCAGTTCTTC.

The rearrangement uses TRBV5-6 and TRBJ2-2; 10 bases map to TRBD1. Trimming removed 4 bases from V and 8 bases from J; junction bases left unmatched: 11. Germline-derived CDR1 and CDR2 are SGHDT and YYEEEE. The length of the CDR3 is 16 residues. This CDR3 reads CASSQRDRGGMGELFF. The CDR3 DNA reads TGTGCCAGCAGCCAAAGGGACAGGGGAGGGATGGGGGAGCTGTTTTTT.

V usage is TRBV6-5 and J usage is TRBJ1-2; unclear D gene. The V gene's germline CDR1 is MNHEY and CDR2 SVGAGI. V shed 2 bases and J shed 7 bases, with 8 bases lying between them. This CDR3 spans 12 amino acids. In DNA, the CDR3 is TGTGCCAGCAGTTACGGCGAGTCTGGCTACACCTTC. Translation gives CASSYGESGYTF.

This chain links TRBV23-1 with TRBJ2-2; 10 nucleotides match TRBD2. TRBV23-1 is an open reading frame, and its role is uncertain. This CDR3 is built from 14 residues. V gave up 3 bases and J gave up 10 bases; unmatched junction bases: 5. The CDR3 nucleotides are TGCGCCAGCAGTCATGCTAGCGGGGGCGAGGAGCTGTTTTTT. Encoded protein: CASSHASGGEELFF.

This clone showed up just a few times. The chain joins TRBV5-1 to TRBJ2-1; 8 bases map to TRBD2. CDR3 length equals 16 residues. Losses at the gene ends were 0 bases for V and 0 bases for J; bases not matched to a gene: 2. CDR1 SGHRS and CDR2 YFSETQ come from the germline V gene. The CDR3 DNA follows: TGCGCCAGCAGCTTGGACAGCGGGAGCTCCTACAATGAGCAGTTCTTC. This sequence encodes CASSLDSGSSYNEQFF.

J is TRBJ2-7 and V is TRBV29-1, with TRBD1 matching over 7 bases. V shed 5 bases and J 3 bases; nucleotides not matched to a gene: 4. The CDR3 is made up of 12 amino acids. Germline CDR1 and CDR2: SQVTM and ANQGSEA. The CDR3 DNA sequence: TGCAGCGTTCTCGACAGGGTCTACGAGCAGTACTTC. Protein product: CSVLDRVYEQYF.

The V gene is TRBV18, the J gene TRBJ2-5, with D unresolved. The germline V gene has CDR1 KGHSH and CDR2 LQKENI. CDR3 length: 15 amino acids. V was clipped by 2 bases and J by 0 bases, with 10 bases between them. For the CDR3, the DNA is TGTGCCAGCTCACCAAGGCTCCAGTACCAAGAGACCCAGTACTTC. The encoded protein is CASSPRLQYQETQYF.

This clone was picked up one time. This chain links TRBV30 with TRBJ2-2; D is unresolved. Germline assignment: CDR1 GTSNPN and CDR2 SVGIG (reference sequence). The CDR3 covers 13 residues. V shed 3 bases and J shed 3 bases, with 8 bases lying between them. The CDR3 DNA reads TGTGCCTGGAGAGCCCAGTACACCGGGGAGCTGTTTTTT. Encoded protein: CAWRAQYTGELFF.

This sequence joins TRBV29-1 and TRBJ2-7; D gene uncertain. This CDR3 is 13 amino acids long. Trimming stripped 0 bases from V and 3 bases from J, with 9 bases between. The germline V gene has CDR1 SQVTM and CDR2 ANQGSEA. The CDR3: CSVEDQVSYEQYF. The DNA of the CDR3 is TGCAGCGTTGAAGATCAGGTCAGCTACGAGCAGTACTTC.

This CDR3 is CASSVGTSLGGTDTQYF. In DNA form, the CDR3 reads TGTGCCAGCAGCGTAGGAACTTCCTTGGGGGGCACAGATACGCAGTATTTT. The V and J genes are TRBV9 and TRBJ2-3, with D tentatively TRBD1 or TRBD2 (5 bases each). Germline assignment: CDR1 SGDLS and CDR2 YYNGEE. The CDR3 is made up of 17 amino acids. The V end lost 0 bases, the J end lost 1 base, and 15 bases lay between the germline ends.

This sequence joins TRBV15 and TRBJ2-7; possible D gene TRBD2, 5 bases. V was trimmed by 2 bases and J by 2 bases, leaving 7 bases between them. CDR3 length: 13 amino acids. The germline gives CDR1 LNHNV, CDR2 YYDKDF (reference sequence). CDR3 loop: CATSRIGAYEQYF. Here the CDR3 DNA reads TGTGCCACCAGCAGAATCGGGGCCTACGAGCAGTACTTC. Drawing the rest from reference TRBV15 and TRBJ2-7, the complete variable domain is DAMVIQNPRYQVTQFGKPVTLSCSQTLNHNVMYWYQQKSSQAPKLLFHYYDKDFNNEADTPDNFQSRRPNTSFCFLDIRSPGLGDTAMYLCATSRIGAYEQYFGPGTRLTVT.

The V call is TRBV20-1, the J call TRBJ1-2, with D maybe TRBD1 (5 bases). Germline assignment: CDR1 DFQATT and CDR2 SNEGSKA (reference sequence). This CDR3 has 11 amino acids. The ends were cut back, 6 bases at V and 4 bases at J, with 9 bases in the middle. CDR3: CSATDSYGYTF. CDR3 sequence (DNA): TGCAGTGCGACAGACAGCTATGGCTACACCTTC.

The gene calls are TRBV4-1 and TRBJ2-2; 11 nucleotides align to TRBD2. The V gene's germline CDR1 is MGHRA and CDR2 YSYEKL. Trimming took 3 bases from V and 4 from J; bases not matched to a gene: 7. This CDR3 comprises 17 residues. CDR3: CASSHMSLAGGTGELFF. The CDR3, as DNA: TGCGCCAGCAGCCACATGTCCCTAGCGGGGGGCACCGGGGAGCTGTTTTTT.

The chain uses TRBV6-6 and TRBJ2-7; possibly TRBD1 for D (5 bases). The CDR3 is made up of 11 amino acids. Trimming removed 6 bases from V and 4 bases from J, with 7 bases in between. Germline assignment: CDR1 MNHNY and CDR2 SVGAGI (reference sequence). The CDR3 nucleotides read TGTGCCAGCAGAGACAGATACGAGCAGTACTTC. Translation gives CASRDRYEQYF.

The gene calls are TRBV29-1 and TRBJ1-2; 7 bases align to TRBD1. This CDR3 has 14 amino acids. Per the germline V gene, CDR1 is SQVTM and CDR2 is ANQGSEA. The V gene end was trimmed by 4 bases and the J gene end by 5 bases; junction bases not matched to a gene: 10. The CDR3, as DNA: TGCAGCGTTGGGTCCCCGGGACAGCCGTATGGCTACACCTTC. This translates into CSVGSPGQPYGYTF.

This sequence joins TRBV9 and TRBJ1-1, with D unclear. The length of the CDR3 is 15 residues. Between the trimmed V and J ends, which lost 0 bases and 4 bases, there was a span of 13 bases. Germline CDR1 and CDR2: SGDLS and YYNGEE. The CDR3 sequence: CASSVGNARSTEAFF. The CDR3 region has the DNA TGTGCCAGCAGCGTAGGTAACGCTCGGAGCACTGAAGCTTTCTTT.

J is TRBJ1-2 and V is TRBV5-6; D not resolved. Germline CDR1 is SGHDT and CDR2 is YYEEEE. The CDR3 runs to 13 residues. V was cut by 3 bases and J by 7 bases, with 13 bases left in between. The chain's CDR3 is CASSSVDRSGYTF. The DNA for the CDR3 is TGTGCCAGCAGCTCGGTGGACCGCTCTGGCTACACCTTC.

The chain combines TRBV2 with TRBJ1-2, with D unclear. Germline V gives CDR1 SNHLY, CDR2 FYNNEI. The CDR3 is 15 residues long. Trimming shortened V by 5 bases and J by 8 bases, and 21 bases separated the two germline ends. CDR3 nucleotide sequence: TGTGCCAGCAGTCAATATACGCCCCGTGAGTCCGGCTACACCTTC. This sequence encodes CASSQYTPRESGYTF.

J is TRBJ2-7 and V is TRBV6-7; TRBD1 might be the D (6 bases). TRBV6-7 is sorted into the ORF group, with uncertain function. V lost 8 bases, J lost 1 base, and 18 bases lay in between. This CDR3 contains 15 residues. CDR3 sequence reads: CASAYPGTLSYEQYF. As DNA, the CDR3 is TGTGCCAGCGCTTACCCCGGGACACTTTCCTACGAGCAGTACTTC.

The CDR3 coding sequence is TGTGCCAGCAGTGAAGTCGGATCCCCGATAGAGGCCCAGCATTTT. It yields the protein CASSEVGSPIEAQHF. The chain combines TRBV6-1 with TRBJ1-5; no definite D call. Germline lookup yields CDR1 MNHNS and CDR2 SASEGT. The CDR3 has 15 residues. Trimming stripped 1 base from V and 11 bases from J, with 18 bases between.